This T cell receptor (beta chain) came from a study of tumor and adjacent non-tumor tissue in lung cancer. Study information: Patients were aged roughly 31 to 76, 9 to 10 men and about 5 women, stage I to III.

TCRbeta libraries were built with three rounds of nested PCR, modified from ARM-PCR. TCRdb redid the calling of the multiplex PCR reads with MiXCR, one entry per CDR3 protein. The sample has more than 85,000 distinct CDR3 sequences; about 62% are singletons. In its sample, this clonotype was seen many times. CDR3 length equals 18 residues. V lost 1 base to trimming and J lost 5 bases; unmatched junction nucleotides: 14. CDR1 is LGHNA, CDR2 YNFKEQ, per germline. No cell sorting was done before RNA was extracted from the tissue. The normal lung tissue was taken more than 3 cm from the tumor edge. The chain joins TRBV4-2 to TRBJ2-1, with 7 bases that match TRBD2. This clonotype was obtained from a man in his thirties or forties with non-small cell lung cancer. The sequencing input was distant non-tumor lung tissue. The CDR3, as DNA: TGTGCCAGCAGCCAAGTCTTGGCGGGAGTTTGGCACCACAATGAGCAGTTCTTC. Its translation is CASSQVLAGVWHHNEQFF.